The present T cell receptor beta chain was sequenced within a study of cytomegalovirus exposure and HLA in healthy donors. Study-level findings and limits: The dataset shows that most TCR sequences were rare, while some public TCRs occurred in many donors. In vitro work confirmed that three CMV-associated chains recognize CMV antigens.

Produced via immunoSEQ multiplex PCR; TCRdb's table is partial and in-frame only. Of under 150,000 clones listed, around 86% are singletons. Trimming left V 0 bases short and J 3 bases short, with 5 bases between. The CDR3 spans 14 residues. Germline CDR1 and CDR2: KGHSH and LQKENI. Comments on this clone: Its antigen is not identified.

The source is a young man in good health and CMV-seropositive. The sample comprised PBMCs. This chain connects TRBV18 to TRBJ2-2; D gene ambiguous. The CDR3 region is CASSPPIDTGELFF. CDR3 in DNA: TGTGCCAGCTCACCACCTATCGACACCGGGGAGCTGTTTTTT.